The entry below gives a single TCR beta chain sequence along with its context. Antigen unknown. This specimen belongs to a study of cytomegalovirus exposure and HLA in healthy donors. Study results and limitations: Reports indicated that the classifier achieved high specificity and sensitivity in diagnosing cytomegalovirus status. Specificity of three CMV-associated chains for CMV antigens was verified in vitro. Most TCR sequences proved rare, with some public TCRs found in many donors. Associated with cytomegalovirus, according to the listing, were fewer than 200 TCR beta chains.

Some clones are missing from TCRdb's copy, which holds only in-frame ones; the method was immunoSEQ multiplex PCR. Found here are about 180,000 clones, around 85% of them singletons; the top ten hold more than 15%. Germline-derived CDR1 and CDR2 are SGHRS and YFSETQ. The CDR3 covers 15 residues. V shed 3 bases and J shed 2 bases, with 12 bases lying between them. The chain is built from TRBV5-1 and TRBJ1-5; maybe TRBD1 (5 bases). Sample: PBMCs. This clonotype originated in a man aged 18 to 35 in good health and CMV-seropositive. CDR3: CASSSQGVGNQPQHF. CDR3 coding DNA: TGCGCCAGCAGCTCGCAGGGCGTTGGCAATCAGCCCCAGCATTTT.